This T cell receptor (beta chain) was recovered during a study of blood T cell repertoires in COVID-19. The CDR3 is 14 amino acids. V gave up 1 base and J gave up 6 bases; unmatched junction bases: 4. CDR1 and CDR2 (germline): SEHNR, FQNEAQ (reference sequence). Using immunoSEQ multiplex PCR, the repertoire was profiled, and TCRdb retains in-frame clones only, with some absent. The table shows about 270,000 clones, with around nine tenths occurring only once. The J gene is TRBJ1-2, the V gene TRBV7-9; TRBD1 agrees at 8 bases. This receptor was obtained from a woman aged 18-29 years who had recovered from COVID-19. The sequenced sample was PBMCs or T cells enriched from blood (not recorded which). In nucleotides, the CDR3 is TGTGCCAGCAGCTTAGGCCGGACAGGGCATGGCTACACCTTC. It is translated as CASSLGRTGHGYTF.